This T cell receptor beta chain was sequenced in a study of blood T cell repertoires in COVID-19. Study at large: The United States, Italy and Spain provided the acute and convalescent COVID-19 samples.

The CDR3 has 15 residues. Germline CDR1 and CDR2: MDHEN and SYDVKM. V was pared by 2 bases and J by 7 bases, with 7 bases of the junction left unmatched. Methods used by the authors: Amplifying reference gene primers gave estimates of nucleated cell counts. Here immunoSEQ multiplex PCR was the method, and the copy in TCRdb shows in-frame clones only, minus some. The DNA gave D and trimming, while V, J and clone size come from that table. This table has about 97,000 clones, around 90% appearing once. J is TRBJ1-4 and V is TRBV28; TRBD1 matches 7 bases. The specimen sequenced was peripheral blood. This receptor was obtained from a man aged 45-65 years with active or convalescent COVID-19. CDR3 sequence: CASSLRQGLSEKLFF. As DNA, the CDR3 is TGTGCCAGCAGTTTAAGACAGGGACTTTCTGAAAAACTGTTTTTT.